Below are 8 T cell receptor beta chains sequenced from a single sample in a study of T cell clonality in common variable immunodeficiency. Study results and caveats: In common variable immunodeficiency, TCR beta chains reportedly carried fewer deletions and N-nucleotide insertions.

No antigen has been assigned to these receptors. Clones were read by immunoSEQ multiplex PCR, and TCRdb kept only the in-frame ones, dropping some. The sample holds approximately 17,000 clones, and no clone turns up only once. The sequenced material came from peripheral blood mononuclear cells. The receptors here all came from a human donor with common variable immunodeficiency.

This clone was recorded a few times. With the read ending 3 residues before the CDR3 end, the germline J gene is used to fill in that end. The chain has TRBV6-1 and TRBJ2-7; 7 bases map to TRBD1. CDR1 and CDR2 (germline): MNHNS, SASEGT. The length of the CDR3 is 16 residues. The V and J ends lost 2 bases and 3 bases, in that order; junction bases with no gene match: 10. CDR3 DNA, as far as it was read: TGTGCCAGCAGTGAATTTTTACAGGGGTTGGGCTACGAG. It encodes CASSEFLQGLGYE. The complete CDR3 protein is CASSEFLQGLGYEQYF.

This clone was recorded a few times. The CDR3 is cut off 3 residues early in the read; its end comes from the germline J gene. The chain recombines TRBV20-1 with TRBJ2-7; 9 bases are a match to TRBD2. V lost 6 bases, J lost 4 bases, and 10 bases stayed unmatched. The germline V gene has CDR1 DFQATT and CDR2 SNEGSKA (reference sequence). This CDR3 has 14 residues. CDR3 region: CSAPSGGNRYEQYF. CDR3 bases read: TGCAGTGCGCCGAGCGGGGGGAATCGGTACGAG.

This clone was observed a few times. The sequenced fragment ends 3 residues before the CDR3 boundary, so the rest is inferred from the germline J gene. The chain joins TRBV7-2 to TRBJ2-7, with D maybe TRBD2 (6 bases). With 5 bases removed from V and 1 base from J, the gap between germline ends came to 12 bases. This CDR3 spans 14 amino acids. In germline, CDR1 is SGHTA, CDR2 FQGNSA. CDR3 region: CASSAGGASYEQYF. The CDR3 DNA, read in part, is TGTGCCAGCAGCGCGGGCGGGGCATCCTACGAG.

By its share, this clone is medium-sized (0.01 to 0.1%). The CDR3 end is not reached by the read, which stops 3 residues before it; the germline J gene fills it in. V gene TRBV5-1 combines with J gene TRBJ1-1, with a possible D match to TRBD1 (5 bases). Germline V gene data show CDR1 as SGHRS and CDR2 as YFSETQ. This CDR3 is built from 13 residues. V was clipped by 5 bases and J by 5 bases, with 13 bases between them. The CDR3 loop reads CASSFTGGTEAFF. Partial CDR3 DNA: TGCGCCAGCAGTTTTACAGGTGGGACTGAA.

Details on this clone: The sequenced fragment ends 3 residues before the CDR3 boundary, so the rest is inferred from the germline J gene. The V call is TRBV19, the J call TRBJ2-3; D may correspond to TRBD1 or TRBD2 (5 bases each). The CDR3 length is 13 residues. Germline CDR1 reads LNHDA; CDR2 reads SQIVND (reference sequence). CDR3 residues: CASSPGNQGTQYF. Partial CDR3 DNA: TGTGCCTCCTCCCCCGGGAATCAGGGCACG.

This clone was seen a few times. Coverage ceases 3 residues before the CDR3 finishes, and the germline J gene fills in the end. This sequence joins TRBV7-3 and TRBJ2-3; TRBD2 agrees at 9 bases. The germline V gene encodes CDR1 SGHTA and CDR2 FQGTGA. CDR3 length: 16 amino acids. After removal of 1 base from V and 6 bases from J, the junction contained 8 bases not matched to a gene. CDR3 bases read: TGTGCCAGCAGCTTAAGTCTAGCGGGAACTTCGGATACG. This encodes CASSLSLAGTSDT. The whole CDR3 protein is CASSLSLAGTSDTQYF.

On this clone: The read finishes 3 residues shy of the CDR3 end, and the germline J gene is used to complete it. The J gene is TRBJ2-2, the V gene TRBV7-2; 7 nucleotides agree with TRBD2. Germline CDR1 reads SGHTA; CDR2 reads FQGNSA. This CDR3 spans 15 amino acids. V shed 3 bases, J shed 5 bases, and the junction held 6 bases outside the gene matches. The sequenced part of the CDR3 DNA is TGTGCCAGCAGCTTCGGACTAGTGGGGACCGGGGAG. This codes for CASSFGLVGTGE. The entire CDR3 sequence reads CASSFGLVGTGELFF.

This clone showed up just a few times. Sequencing ends 3 residues short of the CDR3 end; the germline J gene provides the rest. V gene TRBV7-2 combines with J gene TRBJ2-3, with TRBD2 identical over 7 bases. The junction had 7 bases not matched to a gene; V was cut back by 5 bases and J by 2 bases. Germline CDR1 reads SGHTA; CDR2 reads FQGNSA. The CDR3 runs to 15 residues. The CDR3 loop reads CASSPRGVYTDTQYF. The DNA read from the CDR3 is TGTGCCAGCAGCCCCCGGGGGGTATACACAGATACG.